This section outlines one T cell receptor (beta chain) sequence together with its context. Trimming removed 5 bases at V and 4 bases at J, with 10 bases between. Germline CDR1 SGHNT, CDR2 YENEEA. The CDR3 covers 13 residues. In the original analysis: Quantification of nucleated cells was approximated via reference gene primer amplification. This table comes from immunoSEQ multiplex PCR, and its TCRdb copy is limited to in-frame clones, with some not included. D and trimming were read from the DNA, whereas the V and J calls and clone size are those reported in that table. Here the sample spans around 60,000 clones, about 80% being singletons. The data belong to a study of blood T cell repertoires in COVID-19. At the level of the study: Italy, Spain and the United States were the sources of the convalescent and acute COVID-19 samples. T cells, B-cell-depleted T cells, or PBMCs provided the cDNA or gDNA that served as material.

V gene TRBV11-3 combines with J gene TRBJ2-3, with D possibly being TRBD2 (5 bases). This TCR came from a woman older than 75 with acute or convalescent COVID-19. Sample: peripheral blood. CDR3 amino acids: CASSLEEADTQYF. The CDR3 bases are TGTGCCAGCAGCCTCGAGGAGGCAGATACGCAGTATTTT.